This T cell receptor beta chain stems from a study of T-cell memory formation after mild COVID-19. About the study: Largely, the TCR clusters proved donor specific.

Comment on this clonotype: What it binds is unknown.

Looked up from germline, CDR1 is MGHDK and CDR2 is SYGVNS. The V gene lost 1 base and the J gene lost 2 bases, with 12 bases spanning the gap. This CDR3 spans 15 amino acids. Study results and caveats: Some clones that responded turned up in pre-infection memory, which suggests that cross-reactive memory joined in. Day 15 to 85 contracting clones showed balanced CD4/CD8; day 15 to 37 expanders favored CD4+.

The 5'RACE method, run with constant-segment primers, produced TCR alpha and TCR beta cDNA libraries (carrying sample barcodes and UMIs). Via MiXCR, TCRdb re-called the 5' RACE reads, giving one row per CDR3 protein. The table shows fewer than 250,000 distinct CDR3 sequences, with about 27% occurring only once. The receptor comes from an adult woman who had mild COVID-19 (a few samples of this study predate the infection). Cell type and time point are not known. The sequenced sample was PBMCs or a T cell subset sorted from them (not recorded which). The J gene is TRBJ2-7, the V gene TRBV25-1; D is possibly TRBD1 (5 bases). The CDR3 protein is CASSESGRATYEQYF. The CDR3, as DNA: TGTGCCAGCAGTGAATCGGGCAGGGCGACCTACGAGCAGTACTTC.